This TCR beta chain was observed in a study of shared T cell receptors in the human thymus. The germline V gene has CDR1 KGHSH and CDR2 LQKENI. With V trimmed by 0 bases and J by 9 bases, 5 bases remained unmatched. The CDR3 is 16 amino acids. Sequencing used immunoSEQ multiplex PCR; TCRdb keeps in-frame clones, though not all of them. The table lists roughly 410,000 clones, approximately 95% of them singletons. What was sequenced was thymocytes. The gene calls are TRBV18 and TRBJ2-2; 12 bases map to TRBD2. This TCR came from a human donor. CDR3 bases: TGTGCCAGCTCACCACCCACTAGCGGGAGGAGAAGGGAGCTGTTTTTT. Residues: CASSPPTSGRRRELFF.